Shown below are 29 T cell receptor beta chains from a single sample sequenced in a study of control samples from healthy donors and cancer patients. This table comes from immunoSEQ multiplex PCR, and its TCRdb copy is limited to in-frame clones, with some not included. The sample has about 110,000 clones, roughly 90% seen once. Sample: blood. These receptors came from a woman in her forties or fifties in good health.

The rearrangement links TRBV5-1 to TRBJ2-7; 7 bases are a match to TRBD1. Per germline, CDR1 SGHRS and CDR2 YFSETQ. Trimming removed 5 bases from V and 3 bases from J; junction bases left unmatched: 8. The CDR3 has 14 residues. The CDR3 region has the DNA TGCGCCAGCAGACTGACAGGGTCTATCTACGAGCAGTACTTC. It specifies CASRLTGSIYEQYF.

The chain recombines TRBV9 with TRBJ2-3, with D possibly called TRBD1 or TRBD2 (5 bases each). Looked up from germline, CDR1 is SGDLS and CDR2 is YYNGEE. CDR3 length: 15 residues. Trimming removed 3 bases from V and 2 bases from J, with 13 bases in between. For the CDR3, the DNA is TGTGCCAGCAGCGGGAGTGGGGGAACCACAGATACGCAGTATTTT. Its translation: CASSGSGGTTDTQYF.

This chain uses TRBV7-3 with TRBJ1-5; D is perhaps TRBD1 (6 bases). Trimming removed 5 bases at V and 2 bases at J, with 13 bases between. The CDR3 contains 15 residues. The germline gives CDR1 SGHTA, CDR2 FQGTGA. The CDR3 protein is CASSPQGGGNQPQHF. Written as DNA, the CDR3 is TGTGCCAGCAGCCCACAGGGTGGGGGCAATCAGCCCCAGCATTTT.

The CDR3 is CASSLQGGTYEQYV. The CDR3 DNA follows: TGTGCCAGCAGCTTACAGGGGGGCACCTACGAGCAGTACGTC. The chain couples TRBV5-4 to TRBJ2-7, with TRBD1 matching over 8 bases. CDR3 size: 14 residues. V shed 2 bases, J shed 2 bases, and the junction held 3 bases outside the gene matches. Germline-derived CDR1 and CDR2 are SGHNT and YYREEE (reference sequence).

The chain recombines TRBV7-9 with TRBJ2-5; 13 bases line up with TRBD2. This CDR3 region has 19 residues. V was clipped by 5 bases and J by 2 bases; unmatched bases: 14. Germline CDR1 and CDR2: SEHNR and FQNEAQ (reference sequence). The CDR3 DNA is TGTGCCAGCAGCCTTCGGACTAGCGGGAGTCAGAGGGGGCAAGAGACCCAGTACTTC. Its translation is CASSLRTSGSQRGQETQYF.

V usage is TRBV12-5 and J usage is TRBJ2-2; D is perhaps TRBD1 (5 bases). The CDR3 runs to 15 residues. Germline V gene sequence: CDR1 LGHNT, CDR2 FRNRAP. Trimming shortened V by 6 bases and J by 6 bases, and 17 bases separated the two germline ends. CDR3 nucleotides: TGTGCTAGTGGGGCAACAGGCACAGGCGCCGGGGAGCTGTTTTTT. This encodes CASGATGTGAGELFF.

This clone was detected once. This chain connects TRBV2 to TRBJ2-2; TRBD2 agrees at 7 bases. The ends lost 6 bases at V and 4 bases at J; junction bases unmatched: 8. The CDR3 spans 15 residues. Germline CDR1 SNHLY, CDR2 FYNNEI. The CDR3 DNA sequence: TGTGCCAGCAGCCCCTCCGGGGAGGGCACCGGGGAGCTGTTTTTT. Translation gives CASSPSGEGTGELFF.

CDR3: CASSNEGIGTQYF. Written as DNA, the CDR3 is TGTGCCAGTAGTAACGAAGGGATTGGTACGCAGTATTTT. The J gene is TRBJ2-3, the V gene TRBV19; D is undetermined. The V end was cut by 4 bases, the J end by 8 bases, with 13 bases between. CDR1 is LNHDA and CDR2 is SQIVND in the germline V gene (reference sequence). CDR3 length: 13 amino acids.

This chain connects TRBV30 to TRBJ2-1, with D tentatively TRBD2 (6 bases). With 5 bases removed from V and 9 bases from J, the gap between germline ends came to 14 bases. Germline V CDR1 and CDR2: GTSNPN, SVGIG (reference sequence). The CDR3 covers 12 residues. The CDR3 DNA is TGTGCCTGGTCCGCGGGCGGGACTGAGCAGTTCTTC. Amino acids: CAWSAGGTEQFF.

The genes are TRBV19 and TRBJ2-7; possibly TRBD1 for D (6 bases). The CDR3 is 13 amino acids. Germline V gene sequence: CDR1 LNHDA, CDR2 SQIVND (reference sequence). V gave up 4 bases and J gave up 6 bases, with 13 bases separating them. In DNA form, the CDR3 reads TGTGCCAGTAGTAGCAAGGGGGACACCGAGCAGTACTTC. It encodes CASSSKGDTEQYF.

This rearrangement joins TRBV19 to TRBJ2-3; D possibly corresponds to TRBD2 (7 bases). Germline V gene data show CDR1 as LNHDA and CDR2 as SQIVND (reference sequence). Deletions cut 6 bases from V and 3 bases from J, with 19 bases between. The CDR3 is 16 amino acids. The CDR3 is CASRSRSRGATDTQYF. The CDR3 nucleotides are TGTGCCAGTAGATCCCGCAGTCGGGGGGCTACAGATACGCAGTATTTT.

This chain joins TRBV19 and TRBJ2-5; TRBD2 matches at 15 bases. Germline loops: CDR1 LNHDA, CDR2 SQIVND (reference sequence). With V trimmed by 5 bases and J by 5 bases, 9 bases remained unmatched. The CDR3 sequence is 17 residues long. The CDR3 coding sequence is TGTGCCAGTAGTTCCCGGACTAGCGGGAGGGTCGGGGAGACCCAGTACTTC. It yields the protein CASSSRTSGRVGETQYF.

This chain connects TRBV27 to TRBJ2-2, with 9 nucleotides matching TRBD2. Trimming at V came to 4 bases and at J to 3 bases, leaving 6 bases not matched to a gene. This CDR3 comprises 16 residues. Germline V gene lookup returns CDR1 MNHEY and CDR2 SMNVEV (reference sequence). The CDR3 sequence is CASSSSGGMDTGELFF. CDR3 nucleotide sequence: TGTGCCAGCAGTTCCAGCGGGGGGATGGACACCGGGGAGCTGTTTTTT.

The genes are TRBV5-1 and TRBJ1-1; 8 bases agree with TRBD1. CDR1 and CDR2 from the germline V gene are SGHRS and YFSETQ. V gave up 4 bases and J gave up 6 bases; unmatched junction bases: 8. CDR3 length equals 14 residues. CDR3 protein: CASSVGQGQSEAFF. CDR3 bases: TGCGCCAGCAGCGTAGGACAGGGTCAGTCTGAAGCTTTCTTT.

The CDR3 loop reads CASSFDRNTGELFF. The CDR3 nucleotides are TGTGCCAGCAGCTTTGACCGGAACACCGGGGAGCTGTTTTTT. This chain links TRBV7-3 with TRBJ2-2; D unresolved. This CDR3 comprises 14 residues. The germline V and J ends were trimmed by 3 bases and 1 base, with 6 bases remaining between them. Germline CDR1 reads SGHTA; CDR2 reads FQGTGA.

The CDR3 reads CASSLIFGGTDTQYF. CDR3 DNA: TGTGCCAGCAGTCTCATCTTCGGGGGCACAGATACGCAGTATTTT. This sequence joins TRBV6-4 and TRBJ2-3; tentative D call: TRBD2 (5 bases). This CDR3 region has 15 residues. Germline CDR1 MRHNA, CDR2 SNTAGT. V was shortened by 5 bases and J by 1 base, with 13 bases between the two germline ends.

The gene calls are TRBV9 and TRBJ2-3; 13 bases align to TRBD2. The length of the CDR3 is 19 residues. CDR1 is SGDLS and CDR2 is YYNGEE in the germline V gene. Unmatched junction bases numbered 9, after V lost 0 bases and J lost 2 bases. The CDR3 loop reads CASSVAIGGLAGITDTQYF. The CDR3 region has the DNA TGTGCCAGCAGCGTAGCTATAGGGGGACTAGCGGGAATCACAGATACGCAGTATTTT. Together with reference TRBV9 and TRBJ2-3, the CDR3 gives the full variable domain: DSGVTQTPKHLITATGQRVTLRCSPRSGDLSVYWYQQSLDQGLQFLIQYYNGEERAKGNILERFSAQQFPDLHSELNLSSLELGDSALYFCASSVAIGGLAGITDTQYFGPGTRLTVL.

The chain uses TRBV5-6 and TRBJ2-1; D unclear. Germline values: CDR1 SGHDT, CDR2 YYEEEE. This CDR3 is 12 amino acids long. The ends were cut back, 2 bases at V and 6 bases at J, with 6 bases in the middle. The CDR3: CASSLWGNEQFF. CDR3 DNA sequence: TGTGCCAGCAGCTTATGGGGCAATGAGCAGTTCTTC.

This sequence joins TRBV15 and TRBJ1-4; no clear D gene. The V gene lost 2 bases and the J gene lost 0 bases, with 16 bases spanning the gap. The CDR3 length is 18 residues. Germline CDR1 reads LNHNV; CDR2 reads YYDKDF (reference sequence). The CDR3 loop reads CATSRPNRKQTTNEKLFF. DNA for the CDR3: TGTGCCACCAGCAGACCGAACCGGAAACAGACAACTAATGAAAAACTGTTTTTT. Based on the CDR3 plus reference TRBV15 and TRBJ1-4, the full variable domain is DAMVIQNPRYQVTQFGKPVTLSCSQTLNHNVMYWYQQKSSQAPKLLFHYYDKDFNNEADTPDNFQSRRPNTSFCFLDIRSPGLGDTAMYLCATSRPNRKQTTNEKLFFGSGTQLSVL.

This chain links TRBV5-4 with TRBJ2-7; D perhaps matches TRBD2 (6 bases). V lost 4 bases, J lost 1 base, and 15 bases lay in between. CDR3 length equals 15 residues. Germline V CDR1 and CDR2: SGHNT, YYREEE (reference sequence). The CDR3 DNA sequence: TGTGCCAGCAGCGCATCCGGGACTTTATCCTACGAGCAGTACTTC. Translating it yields CASSASGTLSYEQYF.

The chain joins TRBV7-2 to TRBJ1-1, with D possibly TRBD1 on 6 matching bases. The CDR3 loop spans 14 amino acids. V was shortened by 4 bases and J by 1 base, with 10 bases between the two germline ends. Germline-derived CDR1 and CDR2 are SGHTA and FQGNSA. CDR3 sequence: CASSWGHQNTEAFF. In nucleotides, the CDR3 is TGTGCCAGCAGCTGGGGGCATCAGAACACTGAAGCTTTCTTT.

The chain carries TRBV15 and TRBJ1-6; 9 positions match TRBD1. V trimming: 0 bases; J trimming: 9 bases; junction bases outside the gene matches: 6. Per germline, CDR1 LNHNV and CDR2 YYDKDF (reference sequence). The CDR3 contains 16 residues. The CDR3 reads CATSRDRTGVGSPLHF. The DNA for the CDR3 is TGTGCCACCAGCAGAGATCGGACAGGGGTTGGTTCACCCCTCCACTTT. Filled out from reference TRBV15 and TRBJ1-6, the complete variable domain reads DAMVIQNPRYQVTQFGKPVTLSCSQTLNHNVMYWYQQKSSQAPKLLFHYYDKDFNNEADTPDNFQSRRPNTSFCFLDIRSPGLGDTAMYLCATSRDRTGVGSPLHFGNGTRLTVT.

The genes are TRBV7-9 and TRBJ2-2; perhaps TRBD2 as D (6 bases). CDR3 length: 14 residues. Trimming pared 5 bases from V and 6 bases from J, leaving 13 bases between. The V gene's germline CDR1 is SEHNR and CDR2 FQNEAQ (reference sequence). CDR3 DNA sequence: TGTGCCAGCAGCCCCGGGGGTGGTTCCGGGGAGCTGTTTTTT. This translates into CASSPGGGSGELFF.

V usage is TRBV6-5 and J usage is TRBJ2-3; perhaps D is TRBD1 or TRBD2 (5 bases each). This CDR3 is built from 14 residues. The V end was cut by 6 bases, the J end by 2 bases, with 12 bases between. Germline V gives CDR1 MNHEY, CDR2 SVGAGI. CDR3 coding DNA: TGTGCCAGCAGGCCGGGACGACCCACAGATACGCAGTATTTT. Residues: CASRPGRPTDTQYF.

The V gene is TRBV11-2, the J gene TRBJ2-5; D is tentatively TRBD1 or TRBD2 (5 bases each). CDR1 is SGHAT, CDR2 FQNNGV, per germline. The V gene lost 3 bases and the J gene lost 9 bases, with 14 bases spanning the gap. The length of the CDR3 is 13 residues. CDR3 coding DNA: TGTGCCAGCAGCTTTGGGGACCTTGGGCCCCAGTACTTC. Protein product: CASSFGDLGPQYF.

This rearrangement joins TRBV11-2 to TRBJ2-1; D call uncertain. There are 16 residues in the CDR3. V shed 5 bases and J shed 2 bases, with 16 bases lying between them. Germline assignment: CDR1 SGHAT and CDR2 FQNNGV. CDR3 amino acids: CASSPRRPRTYNEQFF. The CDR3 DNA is TGTGCCAGCAGCCCACGGCGCCCCAGAACCTACAATGAGCAGTTCTTC. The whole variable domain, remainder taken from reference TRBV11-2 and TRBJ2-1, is EAGVAQSPRYKIIEKRQSVAFWCNPISGHATLYWYQQILGQGPKLLIQFQNNGVVDDSQLPKDRFSAERLKGVDSTLKIQPAKLEDSAVYLCASSPRRPRTYNEQFFGPGTRLTVL.

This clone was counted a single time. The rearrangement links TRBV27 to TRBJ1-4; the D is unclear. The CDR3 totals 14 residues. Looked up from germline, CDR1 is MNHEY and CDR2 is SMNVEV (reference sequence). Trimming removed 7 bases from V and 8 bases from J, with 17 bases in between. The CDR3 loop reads CASTSSGLGEKLFF. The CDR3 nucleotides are TGTGCCAGCACAAGTAGTGGGTTAGGGGAAAAACTGTTTTTT.

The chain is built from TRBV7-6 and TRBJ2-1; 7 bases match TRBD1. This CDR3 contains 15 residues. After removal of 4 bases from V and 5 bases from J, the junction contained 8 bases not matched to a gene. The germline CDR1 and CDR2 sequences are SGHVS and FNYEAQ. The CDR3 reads CASSSYPQGNNEQFF. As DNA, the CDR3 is TGTGCCAGCAGCTCATACCCACAGGGGAACAATGAGCAGTTCTTC.

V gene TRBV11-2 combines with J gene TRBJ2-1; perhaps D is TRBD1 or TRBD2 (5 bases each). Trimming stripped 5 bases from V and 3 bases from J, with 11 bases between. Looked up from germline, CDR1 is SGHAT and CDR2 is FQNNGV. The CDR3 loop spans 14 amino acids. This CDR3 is CASSDWDLYNEQFF. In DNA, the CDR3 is TGTGCCAGCAGCGACTGGGACCTCTACAATGAGCAGTTCTTC.